This TCR beta chain was found in a study of Ad26.COV2.S vaccination and SARS-CoV-2 variants. Notes on the study in general: With respect to non-spike TCR breadth, vaccine and placebo recipients were similar. Ad26.COV2.S recipients had broader spike-specific TCRs (P = 0.0014).

The CDR3 consists of 14 residues. Germline V gene data show CDR1 as LGHDT and CDR2 as YNNKEL (reference sequence). Trimming cost V 1 base and J 4 bases; bases outside gene matches: 4. Treatment given: approximately 18 received Ad26.COV2.S at low or high dose, single or two shots; about 5 received placebo; per-sample allocation not given. Samples were taken on day 63 after the first vaccine or placebo injection. As regards this clone: Its antigen is currently unknown.

This table comes from immunoSEQ multiplex PCR, and its TCRdb copy is limited to in-frame clones, with some not included. The table lists about 440,000 clones, about 90% of them singletons. The sequence was collected from a person aged 18-65 years who received the Ad26.COV2.S COVID-19 vaccine or a placebo. The chain employs TRBV3-1 (or the pseudogene TRBV3-2) and TRBJ2-7; 7 bases align to TRBD1. Sequences were derived from peripheral blood, sampled in a trial of Ad26.COV2.S vaccine versus placebo. This CDR3 reads CASSQAQGYYEQYF. CDR3 coding DNA: TGTGCCAGCAGCCAAGCACAGGGGTATTACGAGCAGTACTTC.